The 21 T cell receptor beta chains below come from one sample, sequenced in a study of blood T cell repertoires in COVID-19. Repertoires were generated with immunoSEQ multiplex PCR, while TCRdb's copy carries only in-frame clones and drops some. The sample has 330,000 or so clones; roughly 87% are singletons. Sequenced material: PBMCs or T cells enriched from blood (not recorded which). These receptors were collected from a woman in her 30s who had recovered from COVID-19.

The DNA for the CDR3 is TGCGCCAGCAGCTTGGCCGCCCGAGGGAGTAATGAAAAACTGTTTTTT. It yields the protein CASSLAARGSNEKLFF. V gene TRBV5-1 combines with J gene TRBJ1-4; D is undetermined. Germline assignment: CDR1 SGHRS and CDR2 YFSETQ. The CDR3 contains 16 residues. V was trimmed by 0 bases and J by 4 bases, leaving 13 bases between them. Complete variable domain (other parts from reference TRBV5-1 and TRBJ1-4): KAGVTQTPRYLIKTRGQQVTLSCSPISGHRSVSWYQQTPGQGLQFLFEYFSETQRNKGNFPGRFSGRQFSNSRSEMNVSTLELGDSALYLCASSLAARGSNEKLFFGSGTQLSVL.

The CDR3, as DNA: TGTGCCAGCACTTCCTACAATGAGCAGTTCTTC. It translates to CASTSYNEQFF. The chain has TRBV2 and TRBJ2-1, with no clear D. The CDR3 has 11 residues. Trimming removed 7 bases at V and 1 base at J, with 2 bases between. Germline V gene data show CDR1 as SNHLY and CDR2 as FYNNEI.

The CDR3 loop is CASSLEGQRLFF. The DNA for the CDR3 is TGTGCCAGCAGCTTAGAGGGACAAAGACTGTTTTTT. The chain employs TRBV7-9 and TRBJ1-4; a possible D gene is TRBD1 (6 bases). Per germline, CDR1 SEHNR and CDR2 FQNEAQ (reference sequence). The CDR3 is made up of 12 amino acids. V shed 1 base and J shed 13 bases, with 10 bases lying between them.

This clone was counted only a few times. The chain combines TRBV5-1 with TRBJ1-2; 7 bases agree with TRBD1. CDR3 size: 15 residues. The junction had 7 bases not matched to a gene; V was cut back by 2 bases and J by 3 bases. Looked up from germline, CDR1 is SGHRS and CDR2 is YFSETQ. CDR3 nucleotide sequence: TGCGCCAGCAGCTTACTTACAGGGGTTGACTATGGCTACACCTTC. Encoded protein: CASSLLTGVDYGYTF.

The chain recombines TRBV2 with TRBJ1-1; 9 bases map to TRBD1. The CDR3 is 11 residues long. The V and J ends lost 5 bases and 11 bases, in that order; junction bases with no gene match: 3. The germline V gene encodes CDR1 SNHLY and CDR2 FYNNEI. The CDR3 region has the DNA TGTGCCAGCAGTCCCGGGACAGGGGCTTTCTTT. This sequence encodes CASSPGTGAFF.

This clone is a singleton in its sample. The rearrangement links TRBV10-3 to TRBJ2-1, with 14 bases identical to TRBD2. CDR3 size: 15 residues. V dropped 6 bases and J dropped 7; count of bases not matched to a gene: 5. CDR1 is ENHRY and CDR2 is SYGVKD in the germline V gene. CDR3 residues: CAIRGTSGSWNEQFF. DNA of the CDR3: TGTGCCATCAGGGGGACTAGCGGGAGTTGGAATGAGCAGTTCTTC.

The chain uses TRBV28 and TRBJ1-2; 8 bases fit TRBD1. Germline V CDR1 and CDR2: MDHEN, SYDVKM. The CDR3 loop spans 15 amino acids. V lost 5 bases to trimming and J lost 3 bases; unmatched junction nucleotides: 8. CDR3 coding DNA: TGTGCCAGCAGTCCTCGGGACAGGAGAGACTATGGCTACACCTTC. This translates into CASSPRDRRDYGYTF.

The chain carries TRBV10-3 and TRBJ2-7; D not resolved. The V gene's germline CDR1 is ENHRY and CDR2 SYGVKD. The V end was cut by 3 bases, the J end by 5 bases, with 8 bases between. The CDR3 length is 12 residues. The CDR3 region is CAISELANEQYF. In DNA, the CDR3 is TGTGCCATCAGTGAATTGGCAAACGAGCAGTACTTC.

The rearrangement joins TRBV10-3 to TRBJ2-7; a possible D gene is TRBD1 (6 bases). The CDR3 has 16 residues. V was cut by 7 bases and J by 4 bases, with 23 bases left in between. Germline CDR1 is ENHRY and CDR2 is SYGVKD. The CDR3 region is CAITETQGPSVYEQYF. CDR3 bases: TGTGCCATCACCGAAACACAGGGCCCGAGTGTGTACGAGCAGTACTTC.

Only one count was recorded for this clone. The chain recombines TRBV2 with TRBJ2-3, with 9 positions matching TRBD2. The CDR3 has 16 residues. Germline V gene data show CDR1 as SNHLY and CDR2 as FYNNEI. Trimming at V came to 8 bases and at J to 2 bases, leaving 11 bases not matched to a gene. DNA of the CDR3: TGTGCCAGCCTCCCGCGACTAGCGGTCCCCACAGATACGCAGTATTTT. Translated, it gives CASLPRLAVPTDTQYF.

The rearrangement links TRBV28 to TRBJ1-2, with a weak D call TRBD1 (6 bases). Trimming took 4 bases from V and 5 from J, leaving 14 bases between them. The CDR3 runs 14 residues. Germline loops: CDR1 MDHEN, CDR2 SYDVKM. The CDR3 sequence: CASSYPPRGYGYTF. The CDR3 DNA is TGTGCCAGCAGTTACCCGCCCAGGGGTTATGGCTACACCTTC.

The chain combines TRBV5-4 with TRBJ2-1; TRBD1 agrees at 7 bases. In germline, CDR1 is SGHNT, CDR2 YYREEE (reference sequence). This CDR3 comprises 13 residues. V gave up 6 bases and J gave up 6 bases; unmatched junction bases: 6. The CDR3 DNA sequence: TGTGCCAGCACCAGACAGGGTTCCAATGAGCAGTTCTTC. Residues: CASTRQGSNEQFF.

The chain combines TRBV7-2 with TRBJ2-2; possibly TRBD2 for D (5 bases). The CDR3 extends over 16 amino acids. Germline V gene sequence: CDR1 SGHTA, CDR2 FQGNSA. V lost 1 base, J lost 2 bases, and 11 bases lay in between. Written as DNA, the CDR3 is TGTGCCAGCAGCTTAGGGCGTCTAGCCAACACCGGGGAGCTGTTTTTT. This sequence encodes CASSLGRLANTGELFF.

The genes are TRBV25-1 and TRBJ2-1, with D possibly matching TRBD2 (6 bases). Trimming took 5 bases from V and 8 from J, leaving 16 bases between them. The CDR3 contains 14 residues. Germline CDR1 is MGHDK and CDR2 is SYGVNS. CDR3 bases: TGTGCCAGCAGTCCCGTAACGGGGGTTTATGAGCAGTTCTTC. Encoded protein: CASSPVTGVYEQFF.

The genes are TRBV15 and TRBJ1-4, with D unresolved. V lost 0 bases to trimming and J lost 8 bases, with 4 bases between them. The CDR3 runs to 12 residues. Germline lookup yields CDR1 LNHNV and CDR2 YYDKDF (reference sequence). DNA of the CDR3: TGTGCCACCAGCAGAGACAGAGAAAAACTGTTTTTT. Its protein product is CATSRDREKLFF.

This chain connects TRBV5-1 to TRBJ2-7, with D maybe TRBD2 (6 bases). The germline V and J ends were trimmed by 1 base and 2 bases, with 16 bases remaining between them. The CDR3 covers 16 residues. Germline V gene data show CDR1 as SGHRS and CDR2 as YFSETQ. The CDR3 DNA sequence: TGCGCCAGCAGCTTGCCGCTTGGAGGGAATCCCTACGAGCAGTACTTC. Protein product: CASSLPLGGNPYEQYF.

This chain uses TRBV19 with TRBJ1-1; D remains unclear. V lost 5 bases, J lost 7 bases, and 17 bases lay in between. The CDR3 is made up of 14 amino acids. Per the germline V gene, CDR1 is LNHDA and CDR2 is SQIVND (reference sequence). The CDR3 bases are TGTGCCAGTAGTTCTGCGGGAGTTGGCTATGAAGCTTTCTTT. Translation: CASSSAGVGYEAFF.

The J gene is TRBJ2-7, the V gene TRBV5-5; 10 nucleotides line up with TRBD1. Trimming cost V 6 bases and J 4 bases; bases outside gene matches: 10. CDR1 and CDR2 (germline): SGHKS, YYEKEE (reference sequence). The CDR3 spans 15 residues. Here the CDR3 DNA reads TGTGCCAGCACAAGCCCGGGACAGGGGTGGTACGAGCAGTACTTC. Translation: CASTSPGQGWYEQYF.

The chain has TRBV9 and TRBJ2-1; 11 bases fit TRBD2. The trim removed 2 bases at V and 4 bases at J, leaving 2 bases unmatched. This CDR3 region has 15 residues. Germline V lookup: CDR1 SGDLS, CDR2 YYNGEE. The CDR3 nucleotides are TGTGCCAGCAGCGTTGGGACTAGCGGATACAATGAGCAGTTCTTC. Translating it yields CASSVGTSGYNEQFF.

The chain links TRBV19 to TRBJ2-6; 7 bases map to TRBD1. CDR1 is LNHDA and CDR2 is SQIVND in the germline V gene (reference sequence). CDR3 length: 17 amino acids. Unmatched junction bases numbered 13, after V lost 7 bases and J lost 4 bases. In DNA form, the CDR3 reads TGTGCCAGTACCAGGACAGGCCATGAAAGGGGGGCCAACGTCCTGACTTTC. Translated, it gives CASTRTGHERGANVLTF.

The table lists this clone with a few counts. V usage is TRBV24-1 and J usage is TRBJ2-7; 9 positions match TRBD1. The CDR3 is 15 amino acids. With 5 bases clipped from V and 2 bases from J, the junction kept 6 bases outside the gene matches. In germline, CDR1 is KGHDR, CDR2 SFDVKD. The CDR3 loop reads CATSATGTGTYEQYF. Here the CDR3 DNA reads TGTGCCACCAGTGCTACCGGGACAGGGACCTACGAGCAGTACTTC.